This T cell receptor beta chain was sequenced for a study of blood T cell repertoires in COVID-19. Sequenced by immunoSEQ multiplex PCR; TCRdb stores in-frame clones only, minus some. In the table there are approximately 250,000 clones, roughly 84% of which are singletons. Looked up from germline, CDR1 is MNHEY and CDR2 is SVGAGI. This CDR3 spans 14 amino acids. The ends lost 5 bases at V and 4 bases at J; junction bases unmatched: 4. V usage is TRBV6-5 and J usage is TRBJ2-7, with 11 bases that match TRBD2. Sequenced sample: peripheral blood. The receptor comes from a human donor in a cohort sampled during active COVID-19. The CDR3 protein is CASSTGLADYEQYF. The CDR3 DNA is TGTGCCAGCAGTACGGGACTAGCGGATTACGAGCAGTACTTC.